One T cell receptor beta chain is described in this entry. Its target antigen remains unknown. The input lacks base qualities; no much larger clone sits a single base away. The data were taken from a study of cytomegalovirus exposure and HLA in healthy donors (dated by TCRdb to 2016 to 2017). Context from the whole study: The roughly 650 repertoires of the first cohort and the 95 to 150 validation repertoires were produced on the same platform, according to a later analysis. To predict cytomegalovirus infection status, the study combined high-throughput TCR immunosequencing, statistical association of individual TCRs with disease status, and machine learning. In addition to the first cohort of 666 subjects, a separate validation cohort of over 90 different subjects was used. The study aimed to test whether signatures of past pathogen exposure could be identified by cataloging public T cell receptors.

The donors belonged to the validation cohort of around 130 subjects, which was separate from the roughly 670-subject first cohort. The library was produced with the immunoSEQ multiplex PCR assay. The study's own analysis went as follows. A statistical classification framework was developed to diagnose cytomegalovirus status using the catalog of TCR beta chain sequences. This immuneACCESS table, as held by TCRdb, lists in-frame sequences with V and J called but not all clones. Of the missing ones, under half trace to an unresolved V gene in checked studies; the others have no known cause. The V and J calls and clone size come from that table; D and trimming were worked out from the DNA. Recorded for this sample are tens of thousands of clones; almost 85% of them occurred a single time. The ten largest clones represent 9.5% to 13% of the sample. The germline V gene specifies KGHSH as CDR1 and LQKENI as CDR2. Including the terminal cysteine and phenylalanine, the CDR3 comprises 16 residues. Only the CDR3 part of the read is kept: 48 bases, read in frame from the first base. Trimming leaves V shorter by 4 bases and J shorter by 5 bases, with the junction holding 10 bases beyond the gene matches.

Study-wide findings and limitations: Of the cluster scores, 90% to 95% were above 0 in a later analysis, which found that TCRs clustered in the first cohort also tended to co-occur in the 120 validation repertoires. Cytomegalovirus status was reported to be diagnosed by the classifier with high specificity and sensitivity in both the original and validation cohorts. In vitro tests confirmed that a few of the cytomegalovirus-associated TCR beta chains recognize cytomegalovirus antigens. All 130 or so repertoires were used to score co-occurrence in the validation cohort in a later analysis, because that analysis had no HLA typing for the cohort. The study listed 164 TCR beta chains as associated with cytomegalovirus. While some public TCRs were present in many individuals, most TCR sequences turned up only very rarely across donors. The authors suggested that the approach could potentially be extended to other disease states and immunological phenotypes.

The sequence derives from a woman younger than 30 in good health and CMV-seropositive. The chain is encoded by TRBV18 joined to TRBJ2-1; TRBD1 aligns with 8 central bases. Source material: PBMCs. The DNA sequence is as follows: TGTGCCAGCTCACTCATGACAGGGGCTAATGACAATGAGCAGTTCTTC. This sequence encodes CASSLMTGANDNEQFF. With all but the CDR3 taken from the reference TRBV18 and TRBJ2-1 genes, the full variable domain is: NAGVMQNPRHLVRRRGQEARLRCSPMKGHSHVYWYRQLPEEGLKFMVYLQKENIIDESGMPKERFSAEFPKEGPSILRIQQVVRGDSAAYFCASSLMTGANDNEQFFGPGTRLTVL.